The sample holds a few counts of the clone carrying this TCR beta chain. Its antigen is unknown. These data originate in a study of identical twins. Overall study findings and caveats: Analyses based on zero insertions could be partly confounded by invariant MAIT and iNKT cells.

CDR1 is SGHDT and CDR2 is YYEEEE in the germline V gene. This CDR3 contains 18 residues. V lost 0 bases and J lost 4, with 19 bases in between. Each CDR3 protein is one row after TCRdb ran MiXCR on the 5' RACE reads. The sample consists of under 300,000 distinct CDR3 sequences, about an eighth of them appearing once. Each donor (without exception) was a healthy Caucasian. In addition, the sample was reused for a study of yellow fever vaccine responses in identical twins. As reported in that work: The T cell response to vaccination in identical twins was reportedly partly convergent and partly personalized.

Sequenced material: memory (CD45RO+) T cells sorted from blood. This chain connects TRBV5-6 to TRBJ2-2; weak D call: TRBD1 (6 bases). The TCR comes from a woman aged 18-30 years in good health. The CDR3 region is CASSLARGRTLPTGELFF. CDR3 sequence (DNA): TGTGCCAGCAGCTTGGCCAGGGGCCGAACCCTTCCCACCGGGGAGCTGTTTTTT.